Listed below are T cell receptor beta chains from one sample, sequenced in a study of T cell responses to AZD1222 COVID-19 vaccine. Here immunoSEQ multiplex PCR was the method, and the copy in TCRdb shows in-frame clones only, minus some. The sample has roughly 53,000 clones; more than 80% are singletons. The specimen comprised peripheral blood, sampled on day 0 of MenACWY control vaccination. The receptors were gathered from an adult in good health. Both conserved end residues are part of each CDR3. The order of the fields is D gene, clone size, J gene, V gene, CDR3 length, CDR3 DNA, CDR3 protein. D genes are given only for firm matches. Rows give clone size only sometimes, using once, few, many, or a class for an expanded clone.

d_gene: NA; abundance: NA; j_gene: TRBJ2-5; v_gene: TRBV2; len: 14; CDR3nt: TGTGCCAGCAGTGAAACTCGAGCGGGAGAGACCCAGTACTTC; CDR3aa: CASSETRAGETQYF
d_gene: NA; abundance: NA; j_gene: TRBJ1-5; v_gene: TRBV21-1; len: 13; CDR3nt: TGTCCTGTAAGGGACACAAAAAATCAGCCCCAGCATTTT; CDR3aa: CPVRDTKNQPQHF
d_gene: TRBD2; abundance: NA; j_gene: TRBJ2-4; v_gene: TRBV7-2; len: 14; CDR3nt: TGTGCCAGCAGCTTAGCTAGCGGGAGCAACATTCAGTACTTC; CDR3aa: CASSLASGSNIQYF
d_gene: NA; abundance: few; j_gene: TRBJ1-5; v_gene: TRBV30; len: 13; CDR3nt: TGTGCCTGGAACCCTCATAGGGAGCAGCCCCAGCATTTT; CDR3aa: CAWNPHREQPQHF
d_gene: TRBD1; abundance: NA; j_gene: TRBJ1-2; v_gene: TRBV6-5; len: 16; CDR3nt: TGTGCCAGCAGTTACTCGGGGCAGGGGGTAAGAGCTGGCTACACCTTC; CDR3aa: CASSYSGQGVRAGYTF
d_gene: TRBD1; abundance: NA; j_gene: TRBJ1-3; v_gene: TRBV20-1; len: 15; CDR3nt: TGCAGTGCTAGTTATACAGGGGGGCTAGGAAACACCATATATTTT; CDR3aa: CSASYTGGLGNTIYF
d_gene: TRBD1; abundance: once; j_gene: TRBJ1-2; v_gene: TRBV30; len: 15; CDR3nt: TGTGCCTGGTCAGTTAGGACAGGGGGTTGGTATGGCTACACCTTC; CDR3aa: CAWSVRTGGWYGYTF
d_gene: NA; abundance: NA; j_gene: TRBJ1-5; v_gene: TRBV13; len: 14; CDR3nt: TGTGCCAGCAGCTTAGGTGCTGGGCCTCAGCCCCAGCATTTT; CDR3aa: CASSLGAGPQPQHF
d_gene: TRBD1; abundance: NA; j_gene: TRBJ1-2; v_gene: TRBV7-2; len: 14; CDR3nt: TGTGCCAGCAGCTTAGCGGGGCAGGGGGGAGGCTACACCTTC; CDR3aa: CASSLAGQGGGYTF
d_gene: NA; abundance: NA; j_gene: TRBJ1-1; v_gene: TRBV5-4; len: 13; CDR3nt: TGTGCCAGCAGCTCCGGCCGGAACACTGAAGCTTTCTTT; CDR3aa: CASSSGRNTEAFF
d_gene: TRBD2; abundance: NA; j_gene: TRBJ2-7; v_gene: TRBV28; len: 16; CDR3nt: TGTGCCAGCAGAAAATTCGGCGGGAGCTCCTCCTACGAGCAGTACTTC; CDR3aa: CASRKFGGSSSYEQYF
d_gene: NA; abundance: NA; j_gene: TRBJ1-1; v_gene: TRBV28; len: 15; CDR3nt: TGTGCCAGCACCATCTCGGGGACACCGAACACTGAAGCTTTCTTT; CDR3aa: CASTISGTPNTEAFF
d_gene: NA; abundance: few; j_gene: TRBJ2-7; v_gene: TRBV14; len: 13; CDR3nt: TGTGCCAGCAGCGCGGCGGCCACCTACGAGCAGTACTTC; CDR3aa: CASSAAATYEQYF
d_gene: NA; abundance: NA; j_gene: TRBJ2-3; v_gene: TRBV11-3; len: 15; CDR3nt: TGTGCCAGCAGCTTAGGTAGAGGATCCACAGATACGCAGTATTTT; CDR3aa: CASSLGRGSTDTQYF
d_gene: TRBD2; abundance: NA; j_gene: TRBJ2-5; v_gene: TRBV7-9; len: 15; CDR3nt: TGTGCCAGCAGCTTATTAAGCGGGAGGGGAGAGACCCAGTACTTC; CDR3aa: CASSLLSGRGETQYF
d_gene: NA; abundance: NA; j_gene: TRBJ2-1; v_gene: TRBV12-5; len: 11; CDR3nt: TGTGCTAGTGGCACCTACAATGAGCAGTTCTTC; CDR3aa: CASGTYNEQFF
d_gene: NA; abundance: NA; j_gene: TRBJ1-1; v_gene: TRBV3-1/TRBV3-2; len: 16; CDR3nt: TGTGCCAGCAGCCGAGCACAGGGATTTATGAACACTGAAGCTTTCTTT; CDR3aa: CASSRAQGFMNTEAFF
d_gene: NA; abundance: NA; j_gene: TRBJ2-3; v_gene: TRBV5-1; len: 14; CDR3nt: TGCGCCAGCAGCATAAGCGGAGGCACAGATACGCAGTATTTT; CDR3aa: CASSISGGTDTQYF
d_gene: NA; abundance: NA; j_gene: TRBJ2-7; v_gene: TRBV4-3; len: 13; CDR3nt: TGCGCCAGCAGCCAAAACCTGAACTACGAGCAGTACTTC; CDR3aa: CASSQNLNYEQYF
d_gene: TRBD2; abundance: NA; j_gene: TRBJ2-5; v_gene: TRBV7-9; len: 16; CDR3nt: TGTGCCAGCAGCTTACACGGGCAGGGAGGGCAAGAGACCCAGTACTTC; CDR3aa: CASSLHGQGGQETQYF
d_gene: NA; abundance: NA; j_gene: TRBJ1-2; v_gene: TRBV19; len: 15; CDR3nt: TGTGCCAGTAGTATTACCCACGGGGGGCACGATGGCTACACCTTC; CDR3aa: CASSITHGGHDGYTF
d_gene: NA; abundance: NA; j_gene: TRBJ2-1; v_gene: TRBV4-3; len: 14; CDR3nt: TGCGCCAGCAGCCGGAACGGGGCAACAGGGGAGCAGTTCTTC; CDR3aa: CASSRNGATGEQFF
d_gene: NA; abundance: NA; j_gene: TRBJ2-1; v_gene: TRBV28; len: 15; CDR3nt: TGTGCCAGCAGTTTCGCGGAGACAGTCTCAAATGAGCAGTTCTTC; CDR3aa: CASSFAETVSNEQFF
d_gene: NA; abundance: NA; j_gene: TRBJ2-3; v_gene: TRBV27; len: 14; CDR3nt: TGTGCCAGCAGCTTAGCGAGACGGACAGATACGCAGTATTTT; CDR3aa: CASSLARRTDTQYF
d_gene: NA; abundance: NA; j_gene: TRBJ2-7; v_gene: TRBV3-1/TRBV3-2; len: 15; CDR3nt: TGTGCCAGCAGCCGAAAAGGGATTACGCCCTGCGAGCAGTACTTC; CDR3aa: CASSRKGITPCEQYF
d_gene: TRBD1; abundance: NA; j_gene: TRBJ2-3; v_gene: TRBV4-3; len: 15; CDR3nt: TGCGCCAGCAGCCAAAGACAGGGTAGCACAGATACGCAGTATTTT; CDR3aa: CASSQRQGSTDTQYF
d_gene: NA; abundance: NA; j_gene: TRBJ1-1; v_gene: TRBV7-9; len: 13; CDR3nt: TGTGCCAGCAGCGTCGATGGGATCACTGAAGCTTTCTTT; CDR3aa: CASSVDGITEAFF
d_gene: NA; abundance: NA; j_gene: TRBJ1-2; v_gene: TRBV14; len: 14; CDR3nt: TGTGCCAGCAGCCGCCTTACGCAGGGTTATGGCTACACCTTC; CDR3aa: CASSRLTQGYGYTF
d_gene: NA; abundance: NA; j_gene: TRBJ1-6; v_gene: TRBV5-1; len: 16; CDR3nt: TGCGCCAGCAGCTTGCGAGGGGCCGGAGGTAATTCACCCCTCCACTTT; CDR3aa: CASSLRGAGGNSPLHF
d_gene: NA; abundance: NA; j_gene: TRBJ2-7; v_gene: TRBV5-1; len: 11; CDR3nt: TGCGCCAGCGGGGCGGACTACGAGCAGTACTTC; CDR3aa: CASGADYEQYF
d_gene: TRBD1; abundance: NA; j_gene: TRBJ2-6; v_gene: TRBV2; len: 17; CDR3nt: TGTGCCAGCAAGGGGCAGGGGGCGCGCTCTGGGGCCAACGTCCTGACTTTC; CDR3aa: CASKGQGARSGANVLTF
d_gene: TRBD2; abundance: NA; j_gene: TRBJ2-1; v_gene: TRBV9; len: 17; CDR3nt: TGTGCCAGCAGCGTAGCGGGAGGTCCGGGGGCCTACAATGAGCAGTTCTTC; CDR3aa: CASSVAGGPGAYNEQFF
d_gene: TRBD2; abundance: NA; j_gene: TRBJ2-7; v_gene: TRBV7-2; len: 15; CDR3nt: TGTGCCAGCAGCTCCCGGACTAGCGGAGGCTACGAGCAGTACTTC; CDR3aa: CASSSRTSGGYEQYF
d_gene: TRBD1; abundance: few; j_gene: TRBJ1-6; v_gene: TRBV5-6; len: 15; CDR3nt: TGTGCCAGCAGCTACCAACAGGGGGCGAGTTCACCCCTCCACTTT; CDR3aa: CASSYQQGASSPLHF
d_gene: NA; abundance: NA; j_gene: TRBJ1-2; v_gene: TRBV28; len: 14; CDR3nt: TGTGCCAGCAGTTTAGGGCGGCGTAACTATGGCTACACCTTC; CDR3aa: CASSLGRRNYGYTF
d_gene: TRBD2; abundance: NA; j_gene: TRBJ2-1; v_gene: TRBV5-6; len: 12; CDR3nt: TGTGCCAGCAGAGCGGGGGACCGAGGGCAGTTCTTC; CDR3aa: CASRAGDRGQFF
d_gene: NA; abundance: NA; j_gene: TRBJ2-5; v_gene: TRBV2; len: 14; CDR3nt: TGTGCCAGCAGGGGGCGCCAGACTCAAGAGACCCAGTACTTC; CDR3aa: CASRGRQTQETQYF